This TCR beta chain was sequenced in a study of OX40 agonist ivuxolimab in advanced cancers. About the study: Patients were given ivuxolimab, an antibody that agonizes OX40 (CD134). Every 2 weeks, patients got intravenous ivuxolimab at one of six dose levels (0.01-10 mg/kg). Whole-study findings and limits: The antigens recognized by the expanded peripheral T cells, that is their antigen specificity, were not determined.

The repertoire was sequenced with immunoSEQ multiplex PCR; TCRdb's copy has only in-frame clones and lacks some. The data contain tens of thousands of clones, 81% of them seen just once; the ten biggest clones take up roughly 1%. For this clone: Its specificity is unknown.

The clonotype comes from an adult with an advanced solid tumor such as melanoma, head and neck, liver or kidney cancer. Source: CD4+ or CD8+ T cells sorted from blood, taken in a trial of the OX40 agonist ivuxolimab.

CDR3 sequence: CASSMAGTDTQYF. CDR3 bases: TGTGCCTCTTCAATGGCGGGGACAGATACGCAGTATTTT. V is TRBV25-1 and J is TRBJ2-3; a weak D match, TRBD2 (6 bases). The germline V gene encodes CDR1 MGHDK and CDR2 SYGVNS. The CDR3 covers 13 residues. Trimming pared 11 bases from V and 3 bases from J, leaving 15 bases between.